This TCR beta chain was captured in a study of blood T cell repertoires in COVID-19. From germline, CDR1 is WNHNN and CDR2 SYGVQD (reference sequence). With V trimmed by 6 bases and J by 0 bases, 8 bases remained unmatched. This CDR3 has 16 amino acids. Some clones are missing from TCRdb's copy, which holds only in-frame ones; the method was immunoSEQ multiplex PCR. Of 100,000 to 150,000 clones listed, 90% are singletons. In its sample, this clone was seen once. The same CDR3 can be traced to other DNA sequences in this sample. The receptor was isolated from a man aged 60 to 69 with COVID-19, enrolled during active disease. The chain carries TRBV10-1 and TRBJ2-3; TRBD2 matches 8 bases. Sequencing was done on a sample of peripheral blood. The CDR3 bases are TGCGCCAGCAGCCTCGTTAGCGGGGCTAGCACAGATACGCAGTATTTT. This gives the protein CASSLVSGASTDTQYF.